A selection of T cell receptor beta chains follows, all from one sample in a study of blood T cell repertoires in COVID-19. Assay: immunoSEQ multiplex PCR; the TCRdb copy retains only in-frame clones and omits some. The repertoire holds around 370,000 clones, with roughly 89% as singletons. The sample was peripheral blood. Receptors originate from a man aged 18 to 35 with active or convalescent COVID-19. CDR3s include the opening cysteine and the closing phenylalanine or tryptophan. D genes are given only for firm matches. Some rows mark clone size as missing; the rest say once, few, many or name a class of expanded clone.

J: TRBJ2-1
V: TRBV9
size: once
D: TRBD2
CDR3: CASSVEAGVSEQFF
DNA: TGTGCCAGCAGCGTAGAGGCGGGAGTAAGTGAGCAGTTCTTC

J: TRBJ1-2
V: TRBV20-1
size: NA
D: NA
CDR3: CSARGEDYYTF
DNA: TGCAGTGCTCGCGGCGAGGATTACTACACCTTC

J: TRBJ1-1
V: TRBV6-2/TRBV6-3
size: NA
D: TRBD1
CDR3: CASSYSIGTGRTEAFF
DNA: TGTGCCAGCAGTTACTCGATAGGGACAGGGCGGACTGAAGCTTTCTTT

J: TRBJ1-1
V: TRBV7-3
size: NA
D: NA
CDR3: CASSLFGGITNTEAFF
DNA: TGTGCCAGCAGCTTATTCGGGGGAATAACGAACACTGAAGCTTTCTTT

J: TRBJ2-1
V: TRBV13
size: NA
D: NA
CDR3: CASSGTLAPLYNEQFF
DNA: TGTGCCAGCAGCGGAACATTAGCCCCCTTATACAATGAGCAGTTCTTC

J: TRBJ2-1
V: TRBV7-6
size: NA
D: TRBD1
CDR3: CASSLESSGGNDYNEQFF
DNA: TGTGCCAGCAGCTTAGAGTCTTCAGGGGGTAATGACTACAATGAGCAGTTCTTC

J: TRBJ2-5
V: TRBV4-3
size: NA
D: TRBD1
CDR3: CASSQEGQGLETQYF
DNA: TGCGCCAGCAGCCAAGAAGGACAGGGCCTAGAGACCCAGTACTTC

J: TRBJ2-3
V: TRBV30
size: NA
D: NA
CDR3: CAWWGEVLSTDTQYF
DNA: TGTGCCTGGTGGGGGGAGGTGTTAAGCACAGATACGCAGTATTTT

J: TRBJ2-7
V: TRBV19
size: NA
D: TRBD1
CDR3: CASHGDRVHEQYF
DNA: TGTGCCAGTCACGGGGACAGGGTCCACGAGCAGTACTTC

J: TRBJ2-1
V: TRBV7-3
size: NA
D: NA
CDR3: CASSLGVNEQFF
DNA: TGTGCCAGCAGCTTGGGCGTGAATGAGCAGTTCTTC

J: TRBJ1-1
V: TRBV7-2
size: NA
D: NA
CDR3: CASSFRQNTEAFF
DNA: TGTGCCAGCAGCTTCAGACAGAACACTGAAGCTTTCTTT